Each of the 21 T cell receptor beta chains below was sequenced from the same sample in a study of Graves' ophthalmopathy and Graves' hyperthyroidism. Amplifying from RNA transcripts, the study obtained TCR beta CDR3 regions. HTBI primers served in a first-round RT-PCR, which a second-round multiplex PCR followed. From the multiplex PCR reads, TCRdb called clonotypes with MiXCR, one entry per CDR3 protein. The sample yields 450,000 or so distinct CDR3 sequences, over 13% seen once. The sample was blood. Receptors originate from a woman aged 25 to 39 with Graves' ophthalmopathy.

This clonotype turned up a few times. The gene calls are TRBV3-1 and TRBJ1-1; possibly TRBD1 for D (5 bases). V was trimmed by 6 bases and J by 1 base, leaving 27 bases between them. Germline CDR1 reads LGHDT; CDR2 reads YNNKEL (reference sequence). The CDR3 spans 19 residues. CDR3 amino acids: CASRPVIWREGNSNTEAFF. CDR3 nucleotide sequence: TGTGCCAGCAGGCCAGTAATATGGAGGGAGGGGAATTCGAACACTGAAGCTTTCTTT.

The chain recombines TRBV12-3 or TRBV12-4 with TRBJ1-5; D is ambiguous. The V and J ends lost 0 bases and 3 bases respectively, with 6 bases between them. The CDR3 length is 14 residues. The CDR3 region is CASSLALFNQPQHF. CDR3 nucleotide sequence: TGTGCCAGCAGTTTAGCACTCTTCAATCAGCCCCAGCATTTT.

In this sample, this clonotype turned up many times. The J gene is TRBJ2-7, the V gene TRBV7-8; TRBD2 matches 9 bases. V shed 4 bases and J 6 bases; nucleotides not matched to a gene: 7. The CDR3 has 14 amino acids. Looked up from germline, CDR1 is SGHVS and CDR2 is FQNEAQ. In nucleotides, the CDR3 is TGTGCCAGCAGCTCGGGACTAGCTCCGGCCGAGCAGTACTTC. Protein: CASSSGLAPAEQYF.

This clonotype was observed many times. This CDR3 reads CASSPLTMNTEAFF. In DNA form, the CDR3 reads TGTGCCAGCAGCCCCCTAACTATGAACACTGAAGCTTTCTTT. The chain joins TRBV7-2 to TRBJ1-1; D gene uncertain. The CDR3 spans 14 residues. Germline lookup yields CDR1 SGHTA and CDR2 FQGNSA. Trimming removed 5 bases from V and 0 bases from J, with 10 bases in between.

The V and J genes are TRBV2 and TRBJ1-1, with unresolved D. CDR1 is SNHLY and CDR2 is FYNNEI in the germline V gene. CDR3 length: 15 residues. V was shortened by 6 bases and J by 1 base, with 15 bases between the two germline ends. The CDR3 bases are TGTGCCAGCAGGGAGTATCAAGGGCGGAACACTGAAGCTTTCTTT. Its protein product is CASREYQGRNTEAFF.

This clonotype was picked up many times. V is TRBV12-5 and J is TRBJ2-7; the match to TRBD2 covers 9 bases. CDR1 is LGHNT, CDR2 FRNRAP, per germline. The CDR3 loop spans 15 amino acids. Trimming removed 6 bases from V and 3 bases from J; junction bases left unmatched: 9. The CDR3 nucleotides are TGTGCTAGTGGCCCCTCGCCAGCGGGGGGCTACGAGCAGTACTTC. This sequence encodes CASGPSPAGGYEQYF.

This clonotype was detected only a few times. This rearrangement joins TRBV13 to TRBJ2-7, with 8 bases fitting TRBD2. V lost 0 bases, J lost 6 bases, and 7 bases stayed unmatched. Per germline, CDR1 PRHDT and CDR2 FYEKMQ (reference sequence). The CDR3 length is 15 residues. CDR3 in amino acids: CASSLGSAGDGEQYF. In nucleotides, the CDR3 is TGTGCCAGCAGCTTAGGGTCAGCGGGAGATGGCGAGCAGTACTTC.

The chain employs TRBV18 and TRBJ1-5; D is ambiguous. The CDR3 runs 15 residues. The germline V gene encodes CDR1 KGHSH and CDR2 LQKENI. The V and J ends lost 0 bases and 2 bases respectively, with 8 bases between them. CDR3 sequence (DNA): TGTGCCAGCTCACCACCGGGTGAGGGCAATCAGCCCCAGCATTTT. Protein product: CASSPPGEGNQPQHF. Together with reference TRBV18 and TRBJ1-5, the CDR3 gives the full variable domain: NAGVMQNPRHLVRRRGQEARLRCSPMKGHSHVYWYRQLPEEGLKFMVYLQKENIIDESGMPKERFSAEFPKEGPSILRIQQVVRGDSAAYFCASSPPGEGNQPQHFGDGTRLSIL.

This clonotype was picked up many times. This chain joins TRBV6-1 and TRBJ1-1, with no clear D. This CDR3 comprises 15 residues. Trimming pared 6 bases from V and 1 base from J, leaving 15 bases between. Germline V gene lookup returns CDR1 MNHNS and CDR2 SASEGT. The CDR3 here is CASSPDPFPNTEAFF. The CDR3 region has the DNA TGTGCCAGCAGCCCGGACCCTTTCCCGAACACTGAAGCTTTCTTT.

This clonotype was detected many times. CDR3 amino acids: CASSRTRNQPQHF. CDR3 sequence (DNA): TGTGCCAGCAGCCGCACCCGAAATCAGCCCCAGCATTTT. The chain has TRBV7-2 and TRBJ1-5; D is unresolved. Germline V gives CDR1 SGHTA, CDR2 FQGNSA. Trimming left V 5 bases short and J 4 bases short, with 9 bases between. CDR3 length equals 13 residues.

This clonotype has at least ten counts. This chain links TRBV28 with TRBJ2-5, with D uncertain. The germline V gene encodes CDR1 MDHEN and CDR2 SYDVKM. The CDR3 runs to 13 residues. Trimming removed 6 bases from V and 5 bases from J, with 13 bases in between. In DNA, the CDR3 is TGTGCCAGCAGACTTCCCCTGACCGAGACCCAGTACTTC. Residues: CASRLPLTETQYF.

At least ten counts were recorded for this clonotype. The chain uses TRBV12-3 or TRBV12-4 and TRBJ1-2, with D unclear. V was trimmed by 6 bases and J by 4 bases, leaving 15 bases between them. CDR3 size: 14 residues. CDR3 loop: CASSQTKGSYGYTF. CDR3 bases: TGTGCCAGCAGCCAAACAAAGGGCAGCTATGGCTACACCTTC.

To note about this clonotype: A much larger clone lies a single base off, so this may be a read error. As DNA, the CDR3 is TGTGCCAGCAGTCCCTGGGATAGCAATCAGCCCCAGCATTTT. Its translation: CASSPWDSNQPQHF. The genes are TRBV6-2 or TRBV6-3 and TRBJ1-5; D remains unclear. Germline V gene lookup returns CDR1 MNHEY and CDR2 SVGEGT. This CDR3 has 14 residues. V lost 5 bases and J lost 0, with 8 bases in between.

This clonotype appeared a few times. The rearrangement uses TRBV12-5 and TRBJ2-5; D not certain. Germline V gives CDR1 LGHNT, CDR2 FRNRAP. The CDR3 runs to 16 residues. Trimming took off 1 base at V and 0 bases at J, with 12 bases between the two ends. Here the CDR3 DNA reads TGTGCTAGTGGTTTGGGATTTCGGCGGTACCAAGAGACCCAGTACTTC. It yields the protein CASGLGFRRYQETQYF. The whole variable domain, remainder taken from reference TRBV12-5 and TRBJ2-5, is DARVTQTPRHKVTEMGQEVTMRCQPILGHNTVFWYRQTMMQGLELLAYFRNRAPLDDSGMPKDRFSAEMPDATLATLKIQPSEPRDSAVYFCASGLGFRRYQETQYFGPGTRLLVL.

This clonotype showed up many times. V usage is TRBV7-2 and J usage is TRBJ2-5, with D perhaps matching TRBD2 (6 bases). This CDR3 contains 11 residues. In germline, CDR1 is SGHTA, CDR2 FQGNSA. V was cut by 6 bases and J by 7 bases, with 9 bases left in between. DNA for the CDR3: TGTGCCAGCAGACTAGCTGGGACCCAGTACTTC. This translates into CASRLAGTQYF.

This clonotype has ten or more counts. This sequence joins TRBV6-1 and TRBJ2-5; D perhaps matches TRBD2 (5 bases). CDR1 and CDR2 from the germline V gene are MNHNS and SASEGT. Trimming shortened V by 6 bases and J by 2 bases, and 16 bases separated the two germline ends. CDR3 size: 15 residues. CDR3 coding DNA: TGTGCCAGCAGCGGAGGTTCGGGCCCTCAAGAGACCCAGTACTTC. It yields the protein CASSGGSGPQETQYF.

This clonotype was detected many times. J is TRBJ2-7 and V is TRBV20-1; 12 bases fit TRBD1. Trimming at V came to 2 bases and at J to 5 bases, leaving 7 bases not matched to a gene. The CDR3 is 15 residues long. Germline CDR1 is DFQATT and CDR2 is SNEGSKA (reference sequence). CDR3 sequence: CSARNPGTGGNEQYF. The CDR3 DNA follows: TGCAGTGCTAGAAACCCCGGGACAGGGGGCAACGAGCAGTACTTC.

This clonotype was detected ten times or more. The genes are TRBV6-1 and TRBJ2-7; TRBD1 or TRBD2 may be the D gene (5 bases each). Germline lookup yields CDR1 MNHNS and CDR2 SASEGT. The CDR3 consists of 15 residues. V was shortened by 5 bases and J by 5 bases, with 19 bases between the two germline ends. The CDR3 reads CASSPSGTNTHEQYF. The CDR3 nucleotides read TGTGCCAGCAGTCCCTCCGGGACCAACACCCACGAGCAGTACTTC.

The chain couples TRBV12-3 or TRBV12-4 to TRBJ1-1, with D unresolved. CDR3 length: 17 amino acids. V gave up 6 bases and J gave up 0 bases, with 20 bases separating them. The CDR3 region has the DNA TGTGCCAGCAGCCCTCTTATTCCCCCCGGGATGAACACTGAAGCTTTCTTT. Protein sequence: CASSPLIPPGMNTEAFF.

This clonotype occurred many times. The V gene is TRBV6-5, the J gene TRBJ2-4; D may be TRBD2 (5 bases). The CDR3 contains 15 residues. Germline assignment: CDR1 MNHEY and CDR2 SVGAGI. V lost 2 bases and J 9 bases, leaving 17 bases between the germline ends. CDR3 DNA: TGTGCCAGCAGTTACGAGGGCCTCCCGACGGGCATTCAGTACTTC. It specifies CASSYEGLPTGIQYF.

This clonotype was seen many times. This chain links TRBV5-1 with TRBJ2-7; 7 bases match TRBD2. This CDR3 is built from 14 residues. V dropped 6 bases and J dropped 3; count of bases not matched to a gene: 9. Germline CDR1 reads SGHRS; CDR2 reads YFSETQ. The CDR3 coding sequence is TGCGCCAGCAAACCGGGCCGGGGGGACTACGAGCAGTACTTC. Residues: CASKPGRGDYEQYF. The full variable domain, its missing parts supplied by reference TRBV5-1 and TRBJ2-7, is KAGVTQTPRYLIKTRGQQVTLSCSPISGHRSVSWYQQTPGQGLQFLFEYFSETQRNKGNFPGRFSGRQFSNSRSEMNVSTLELGDSALYLCASKPGRGDYEQYFGPGTRLTVT.